This T cell receptor (beta chain) was recovered during a study of siplizumab effects on memory and regulatory T cells. Sequenced by immunoSEQ multiplex PCR; TCRdb stores in-frame clones only, minus some. The sample carries 100,000 or so clones, roughly 93% recorded once. CDR1 and CDR2 from the germline V gene are SGHRS and YFSETQ. V trimming: 4 bases; J trimming: 0 bases; junction bases outside the gene matches: 3. This CDR3 spans 15 amino acids. This chain links TRBV5-1 with TRBJ1-4, with 7 bases fitting TRBD1. The TCR was taken from a human donor in good health. Material: non-Treg CD4+ T cells sorted from blood. The CDR3 sequence: CASSLDRATNEKLFF. The CDR3 DNA sequence: TGCGCCAGCAGCCTCGACAGGGCAACTAATGAAAAACTGTTTTTT.